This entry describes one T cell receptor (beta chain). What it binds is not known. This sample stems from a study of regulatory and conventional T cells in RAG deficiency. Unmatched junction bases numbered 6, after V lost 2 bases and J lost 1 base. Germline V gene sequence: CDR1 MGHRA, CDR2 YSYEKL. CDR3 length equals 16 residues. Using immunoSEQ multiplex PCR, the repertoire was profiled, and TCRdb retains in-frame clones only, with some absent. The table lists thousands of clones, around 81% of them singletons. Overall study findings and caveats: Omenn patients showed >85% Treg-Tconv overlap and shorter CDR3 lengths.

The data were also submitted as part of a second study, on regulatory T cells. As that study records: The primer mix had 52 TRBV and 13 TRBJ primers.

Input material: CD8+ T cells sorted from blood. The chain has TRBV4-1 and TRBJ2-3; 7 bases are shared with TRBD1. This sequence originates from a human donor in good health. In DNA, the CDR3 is TGCGCCAGCAGCCAACAATACAGGGGAGGCACAGATACGCAGTATTTT. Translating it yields CASSQQYRGGTDTQYF.